This TCR beta chain was identified in a study of blood T cell repertoires in COVID-19. Study overall: T cells, B-cell-depleted T cells, or PBMCs provided the cDNA or gDNA that served as material.

The CDR3 totals 11 residues. The germline CDR1 and CDR2 sequences are SEHNR and FQNEAQ (reference sequence). The V end lost 5 bases, the J end lost 8 bases, and 9 bases lay between the germline ends. Original processing methods: Reference gene primer amplification gave estimated nucleated cell counts. Sequencing was performed with immunoSEQ multiplex PCR; in TCRdb, only in-frame clones are kept and a portion is missing. D and trimming were read from the DNA, whereas the V and J calls and clone size are those reported in that table. The data contain roughly 350,000 clones, 70% to 90% of them seen just once; the ten biggest clones take up more than 9%.

The source is a woman in her twenties or thirties with COVID-19, enrolled during active disease. The rearrangement links TRBV7-9 to TRBJ1-2, with D hard to call. The sequencing input was peripheral blood. The CDR3 protein is CASSQTIGYTF. CDR3 sequence (DNA): TGTGCCAGCAGCCAAACTATCGGCTACACCTTC.